The 10 T cell receptor beta chains listed next were all sequenced from one sample in a study of T-cell memory formation after mild COVID-19 (dated by TCRdb to 2020 to 2023). The library relied on 5' RACE. Sequencing was performed on an Illumina NovaSeq 6000. TCRdb reworked the public reads: Q25 trimming with fastp, MiXCR clone assembly, productive beta chains retained. Each CDR3 protein appears once, grouped with its most common genes and DNA. A total of about 610,000 distinct CDR3 sequences appear in this sample, 15% to 20% of them only once. Roughly 8% of the sample comes from the top ten. The sample consisted of PBMCs or a T cell subset sorted from them (not recorded which). These TCRs come from an adult woman who had mild COVID-19 (a few samples of this study predate the infection). The sample titles of this study are shuffled in the database, so cell type and time point are left out; the donor was told from shared clones.

This clonotype was seen only a few times. The rearrangement links TRBV6-6 to TRBJ2-6, with no clear D. This CDR3 region has 15 residues. The V gene lost 6 bases and the J gene lost 0 bases, with 9 bases spanning the gap. Looked up from germline, CDR1 is MNHNY and CDR2 is SVGAGI (reference sequence). The CDR3 DNA reads as TGTGCCAGCAGACAGTCAGACTCTGGGGCCAACGTCCTGACTTTC. The encoded protein is CASRQSDSGANVLTF.

At least ten counts were recorded for this clonotype. The chain is built from TRBV27 and TRBJ2-3, with unresolved D. Germline CDR1 is MNHEY and CDR2 is SMNVEV (reference sequence). The CDR3 has 13 amino acids. V gave up 2 bases and J gave up 0 bases, with 3 bases separating them. CDR3 nucleotides: TGTGCCAGCAGTTTACGGAGCACAGATACGCAGTATTTT. It yields the protein CASSLRSTDTQYF.

There are a few counts of this clonotype. The rearrangement uses TRBV6-2 or TRBV6-3 and TRBJ2-1; 13 bases fit TRBD2. Germline-derived CDR1 and CDR2 are MNHEY and SVGEGT. The CDR3 runs 15 residues. V shed 6 bases and J 13 bases; nucleotides not matched to a gene: 12. CDR3 residues: CASSRTSGSYPFQFF. In DNA form, the CDR3 reads TGTGCCAGCAGCCGGACTAGCGGGAGTTACCCTTTTCAGTTCTTC.

Only a few counts were recorded for this clonotype. The chain carries TRBV11-2 and TRBJ2-3, with TRBD2 as a possible D gene (5 bases). The CDR3 is made up of 15 amino acids. The V gene's germline CDR1 is SGHAT and CDR2 FQNNGV. The germline V and J ends were trimmed by 5 bases and 0 bases, with 12 bases remaining between them. The DNA for the CDR3 is TGTGCCAGCAGCATAGGAACGGGGAGCACAGATACGCAGTATTTT. Protein sequence: CASSIGTGSTDTQYF.

This clonotype was seen a few times. The rearrangement uses TRBV9 and TRBJ2-1; 8 bases match TRBD2. Per germline, CDR1 SGDLS and CDR2 YYNGEE. The junction had 13 bases not matched to a gene; V was cut back by 6 bases and J by 5 bases. CDR3 length equals 16 residues. Here the CDR3 DNA reads TGTGCCAGCACAGGAAAAGCGGGAGAATCCAACAATGAGCAGTTCTTC. It codes for CASTGKAGESNNEQFF.

Only a few counts were recorded for this clonotype. The J gene is TRBJ2-3, the V gene TRBV29-1; 7 positions match TRBD1. There are 14 residues in the CDR3. V trimming: 6 bases; J trimming: 2 bases; junction bases outside the gene matches: 8. The germline gives CDR1 SQVTM, CDR2 ANQGSEA. The chain's CDR3 is CSVEWDSPTDTQYF. The CDR3 nucleotides read TGCAGCGTGGAGTGGGACAGCCCCACAGATACGCAGTATTTT.

The table lists this clonotype with a few counts. This chain links TRBV20-1 with TRBJ1-5; no clear D. V gave up 3 bases and J gave up 0 bases, with 15 bases separating them. This CDR3 region has 16 residues. The germline V gene encodes CDR1 DFQATT and CDR2 SNEGSKA (reference sequence). The CDR3 region has the DNA TGCAGTGCTAGTCGTCGTCTCAAGCGTAGCAATCAGCCCCAGCATTTT. Its translation: CSASRRLKRSNQPQHF.

This clonotype was counted a few times. The chain combines TRBV29-1 with TRBJ2-7, with a possible D match to TRBD2 (6 bases). Germline CDR1 SQVTM, CDR2 ANQGSEA. The V end lost 0 bases, the J end lost 2 bases, and 14 bases lay between the germline ends. The CDR3 extends over 15 amino acids. The CDR3 protein is CSVEESSGLPYEQYF. For the CDR3, the DNA is TGCAGCGTTGAAGAATCCAGCGGGCTACCCTACGAGCAGTACTTC.

This clonotype was counted only a few times. This chain links TRBV6-6 with TRBJ2-7; 11 nucleotides agree with TRBD1. J lost 9 bases, V lost 10 bases, and 11 bases had no gene match. This CDR3 is 13 amino acids long. Germline CDR1 is MNHNY and CDR2 is SVGAGI (reference sequence). The CDR3 coding sequence is TGTGCCATCCCGGGACAGGGGGGCATAGGGCAGTACTTC. Encoded protein: CAIPGQGGIGQYF.

This clonotype occurred a few times. This chain joins TRBV12-3 or TRBV12-4 and TRBJ2-7; a possible D gene is TRBD2 (7 bases). This CDR3 comprises 14 residues. V was shortened by 3 bases and J by 9 bases, with 18 bases between the two germline ends. The CDR3 DNA sequence: TGTGCCAGCAGTTTTATGGGGGGGGCTCGGGGGCAGTACTTC. It codes for CASSFMGGARGQYF.